This TCR beta chain was captured in a study of low-dose radiotherapy and immunotherapy resistance in tumors. The wider study: In Cohort 2, 1 Gy per fraction was delivered every two weeks, for a total of 13 Gy over 26 weeks. Intravenous ipilimumab 1 mg/kg every six weeks was given with nivolumab 240 mg every two weeks.

TRAV- and TRBV-specific primers, spanning alpha and beta chains, primed first-strand cDNA. Amplification, which lasted approximately 20 PCR cycles, used a constant-region primer and V-primer adapter to amplify TCRs. TCRdb processed the reads anew with MiXCR; each CDR3 protein has one entry. The profile shows tens of thousands of distinct CDR3 sequences, around a third of them singletons. The sample's time point: before trial treatment. Donors were treated with nivolumab, ipilimumab, aspirin, and low-dose cyclophosphamide and radiotherapy. Those eligible were patients bearing advanced solid tumors lacking tumor-infiltrating lymphocytes. This clonotype was recorded at least ten times. Trimming stripped 6 bases from V and 0 bases from J, with 12 bases between. The V gene's germline CDR1 is MNHNY and CDR2 SVGAGI (reference sequence). This CDR3 contains 16 residues.

The sequencing here drew on PBMCs, taken before treatment. The chain couples TRBV6-6 to TRBJ1-6, with no clear D. The TCR originated in a male donor with gallbladder cancer. The CDR3 region has the DNA TGTGCCAGCAGAGACAACCCCAGCTCCTATAATTCACCCCTCCACTTT. This encodes CASRDNPSSYNSPLHF.